One and the same sample provided the 5 T cell receptor beta chains below, sequenced in a study of cytomegalovirus exposure and HLA in healthy donors (dated by TCRdb to about 2017). Receptor libraries were prepared by the immunoSEQ multiplex PCR assay. For the multiplex PCR, a mixture combining 60 forward primers for TCR Vbeta segments and 13 reverse primers for TCR Jbeta segments was used. TCRdb carries this immuneACCESS record with in-frame sequences only. Its versions omit some clonotypes, under half of them owing to an unresolved V gene in the studies checked, with the rest unexplained. This sample comprises about 130,000 clones, about four fifths of them detected only once. 4% to 5.5% of the sample goes to the ten largest clones. The material sequenced was PBMCs. Receptors were obtained from a man younger than 45 in good health.

This clone appeared a single time. The rearrangement joins TRBV19 to TRBJ2-1; possibly TRBD2 for D (5 bases). CDR3 length: 15 amino acids. CDR1 is LNHDA and CDR2 is SQIVND in the germline V gene (reference sequence). V dropped 6 bases and J dropped 0 bases, with 12 bases sitting between them. The CDR3 DNA follows: TGTGCCAGTAGGGACGGGGTTAGCTCCTACAATGAGCAGTTCTTC. This sequence encodes CASRDGVSSYNEQFF.

In its sample, this clone was seen a few times. The V and J genes are TRBV28 and TRBJ1-2; no clear D gene. The ends were cut back, 2 bases at V and 2 bases at J, with 9 bases in the middle. CDR3 size: 14 residues. Germline CDR1 reads MDHEN; CDR2 reads SYDVKM. The CDR3 spells CASSLARKNYGYTF. In DNA, the CDR3 is TGTGCCAGCAGTTTAGCCAGGAAAAACTATGGCTACACCTTC.

This clone showed up just a few times. The V and J genes are TRBV10-2 and TRBJ2-3, with D perhaps TRBD2 (6 bases). CDR1 and CDR2 (germline): WSHSY, SAAADI. V was shortened by 0 bases and J by 5 bases, with 15 bases between the two germline ends. This CDR3 has 16 amino acids. CDR3 bases: TGCGCCAGCAGTGAGTCTGACGGGAGAGGCGGAGATACGCAGTATTTT. It yields the protein CASSESDGRGGDTQYF.

The chain has TRBV14 and TRBJ2-3, with a tentative D call TRBD2 (6 bases). Germline CDR1 and CDR2: SGHDN and FVKESK. Trimming cost V 5 bases and J 2 bases, with 23 bases left between them. This CDR3 has 18 amino acids. CDR3 sequence reads: CASSTSEDLRRATDTQYF. The DNA of the CDR3 is TGTGCCAGCAGCACCTCGGAGGACCTCAGGAGGGCCACAGATACGCAGTATTTT.

The J gene is TRBJ2-7, the V gene TRBV28; D gene uncertain. The CDR3 contains 14 residues. Germline V gives CDR1 MDHEN, CDR2 SYDVKM. Trimming stripped 5 bases from V and 0 bases from J, with 11 bases between. The CDR3 nucleotides are TGTGCCAGCAGTCAACCGCGGAGCTCCTACGAGCAGTACTTC. This encodes CASSQPRSSYEQYF.